Sequencing of this T cell receptor (beta chain) was carried out in a study of beta chain features in type 1 diabetes. Study-wide results and caveats: Any PCR bias toward short templates would affect both groups alike. When VDJ junctions were examined, type 1 diabetes patients showed fewer insertions and more deletions.

Expressed TCRB transcripts got sequenced, as all isolated RNA was reverse transcribed. Profiled with immunoSEQ multiplex PCR; TCRdb holds only in-frame clones, not every one. The sample lists 200,000 to 300,000 clones, 25% to 35% seen once, with 4% in the top ten. This clone was found a few times. Its antigen remains unidentified. This CDR3 region has 14 residues. V gave up 7 bases and J gave up 13 bases, with 20 bases separating them. CDR1 LGHNT and CDR2 FRNRAP come from the germline V gene. The sequence was collected from a man aged 25-45 years in good health. The chain is built from TRBV12-5 and TRBJ1-6; D ambiguous. The sequenced sample consisted of central memory CD4+ T cells from blood. This CDR3 reads CASAPVGQALPLHF. As DNA, the CDR3 is TGTGCTAGTGCCCCCGTGGGTCAGGCCCTGCCCCTCCACTTT.